This passage covers 30 T cell receptor beta chains from one sample sequenced in a study of shared clonotypes between healthy human individuals. The table came from immunoSEQ multiplex PCR; TCRdb's copy has only in-frame clones and leaves some out. The sample includes more than 1,200,000 clones, around 98.5% of them seen just once. Sequenced input: naive CD4+ T cells sorted from blood. Subset meaning: CD45RA+ positively selected. These receptors all come from a man aged 30 to 39 in good health.

The chain uses TRBV11-2 and TRBJ2-7, with D tentatively TRBD2 (5 bases). Between the trimmed V and J ends, which lost 1 base and 0 bases, there was a span of 7 bases. Germline CDR1 reads SGHAT; CDR2 reads FQNNGV. The CDR3 is made up of 14 amino acids. CDR3 sequence (DNA): TGTGCCAGCAGCTTAGGCGGGTTCTCCTACGAGCAGTACTTC. Amino acid sequence: CASSLGGFSYEQYF.

J is TRBJ2-5 and V is TRBV5-1, with 7 bases aligning to TRBD2. The J segment lost 1 base and the V segment lost 1 base, leaving 4 bases of the junction unmatched. Germline CDR1 is SGHRS and CDR2 is YFSETQ. This CDR3 spans 15 amino acids. Written as DNA, the CDR3 is TGCGCCAGCAGCTTGCCAACGGGGGGCCAAGAGACCCAGTACTTC. Its translation is CASSLPTGGQETQYF.

The chain recombines TRBV11-3 with TRBJ2-1; 10 bases agree with TRBD1. Germline values: CDR1 SGHNT, CDR2 YENEEA. With V trimmed by 4 bases and J by 9 bases, 6 bases remained unmatched. CDR3 length equals 14 residues. The CDR3 is CASSSGTGVSEQFF. In DNA form, the CDR3 reads TGTGCCAGCAGCTCCGGGACAGGGGTCAGTGAGCAGTTCTTC.

The V call is TRBV11-3, the J call TRBJ2-1; TRBD1 or TRBD2 may be the D gene (5 bases each). Germline loops: CDR1 SGHNT, CDR2 YENEEA. Trimming removed 5 bases at V and 5 bases at J, with 10 bases between. The CDR3 is 13 residues long. The CDR3 sequence: CASSRGLDNEQFF. CDR3 coding DNA: TGTGCCAGCAGCCGGGGCCTCGACAATGAGCAGTTCTTC.

The gene calls are TRBV29-1 and TRBJ2-7; D gene uncertain. Per the germline V gene, CDR1 is SQVTM and CDR2 is ANQGSEA. This CDR3 is 13 amino acids long. The V end lost 3 bases, the J end lost 4 bases, and 13 bases lay between the germline ends. The CDR3 region has the DNA TGCAGCGTTGATTATGGGGTAAGGTACGAGCAGTACTTC. It specifies CSVDYGVRYEQYF.

This chain joins TRBV9 and TRBJ2-7, with 8 bases matching TRBD1. This CDR3 spans 15 amino acids. With 0 bases clipped from V and 4 bases from J, the junction kept 6 bases outside the gene matches. From germline, CDR1 is SGDLS and CDR2 YYNGEE. CDR3 nucleotide sequence: TGTGCCAGCAGCGTAGGGGGACAGGCTGAATACGAGCAGTACTTC. It translates to CASSVGGQAEYEQYF.

This chain uses TRBV5-4 with TRBJ2-1; D remains ambiguous. This CDR3 is built from 13 residues. Germline assignment: CDR1 SGHNT and CDR2 YYREEE (reference sequence). V was clipped by 5 bases and J by 4 bases, with 10 bases between them. The CDR3: CASRSNVYNEQFF. In nucleotides, the CDR3 is TGTGCCAGCAGGTCTAATGTTTACAATGAGCAGTTCTTC.

The genes are TRBV7-2 and TRBJ2-7; TRBD2 aligns across 7 bases. This CDR3 is 16 amino acids long. The trim removed 3 bases at V and 2 bases at J, leaving 10 bases unmatched. Germline CDR1 and CDR2: SGHTA and FQGNSA. The DNA for the CDR3 is TGTGCCAGCAGCTTGGCGGGGGTAGGAAGCGCCTACGAGCAGTACTTC. Its translation is CASSLAGVGSAYEQYF.

The chain carries TRBV18 and TRBJ2-7, with D maybe TRBD2 (6 bases). The CDR3 length is 17 residues. Per the germline V gene, CDR1 is KGHSH and CDR2 is LQKENI. The V end was cut by 0 bases, the J end by 3 bases, with 18 bases between. CDR3 DNA sequence: TGTGCCAGCTCACCACCGATGCAGGGAGGTGGACTCTACGAGCAGTACTTC. Amino acids: CASSPPMQGGGLYEQYF.

This clone appeared a single time. The rearrangement links TRBV19 to TRBJ2-1; D might be TRBD1 or TRBD2, each matching 5 bases. Germline CDR1 is LNHDA and CDR2 is SQIVND (reference sequence). There are 12 residues in the CDR3. V was shortened by 4 bases and J by 10 bases, with 11 bases between the two germline ends. CDR3 in DNA: TGTGCCAGTAGTACGGGGCCCGTCGAGCAGTTCTTC. Its translation is CASSTGPVEQFF. The full variable domain, its missing parts supplied by reference TRBV19 and TRBJ2-1, is DGGITQSPKYLFRKEGQNVTLSCEQNLNHDAMYWYRQDPGQGLRLIYYSQIVNDFQKGDIAEGYSVSREKKESFPLTVTSAQKNPTAFYLCASSTGPVEQFFGPGTRLTVL.

The rearrangement joins TRBV6-5 to TRBJ1-1; 9 bases fit TRBD1. CDR3 length equals 13 residues. Germline assignment: CDR1 MNHEY and CDR2 SVGAGI. V was clipped by 6 bases and J by 5 bases; unmatched bases: 4. CDR3 sequence (DNA): TGTGCCAGCAGCGGACAGGGGTTGACTGAAGCTTTCTTT. It codes for CASSGQGLTEAFF.

The chain uses TRBV11-2 and TRBJ1-1; D unclear. CDR1 and CDR2 from the germline V gene are SGHAT and FQNNGV. V lost 7 bases to trimming and J lost 0 bases, with 12 bases between them. The CDR3 runs to 14 residues. For the CDR3, the DNA is TGTGCCAGCACCCGCCGGATACTGAACACTGAAGCTTTCTTT. Its translation: CASTRRILNTEAFF.

The J gene is TRBJ1-1, the V gene TRBV13; a weak D match, TRBD1 (5 bases). The germline V gene encodes CDR1 PRHDT and CDR2 FYEKMQ (reference sequence). This CDR3 comprises 16 residues. V lost 6 bases and J lost 2, with 19 bases in between. CDR3 DNA: TGTGCCAGCAGTTCGGAGGGGCCTCTCATAAACACTGAAGCTTTCTTT. This codes for CASSSEGPLINTEAFF.

The V call is TRBV5-1, the J call TRBJ2-1; 7 nucleotides match TRBD1. The J segment lost 15 bases and the V segment lost 4 bases, leaving 10 bases of the junction unmatched. CDR3 length equals 12 residues. Per the germline V gene, CDR1 is SGHRS and CDR2 is YFSETQ. The CDR3 DNA follows: TGCGCCAGCAGCCGACCAGACAGGGTTAGGTTCTTC. Protein sequence: CASSRPDRVRFF.

The J gene is TRBJ1-1, the V gene TRBV7-9; D unclear. The CDR3 length is 17 residues. V gave up 5 bases and J gave up 1 base, with 20 bases separating them. Germline lookup yields CDR1 SEHNR and CDR2 FQNEAQ (reference sequence). The CDR3 sequence is CASSDHGLMAGNTEAFF. The CDR3 DNA reads TGTGCCAGCAGCGACCACGGCCTGATGGCTGGGAACACTGAAGCTTTCTTT.

The chain is built from TRBV5-4 and TRBJ2-3; D is uncertain. This CDR3 is built from 14 residues. Germline-derived CDR1 and CDR2 are SGHNT and YYREEE (reference sequence). V was trimmed by 7 bases and J by 0 bases, leaving 12 bases between them. The CDR3 protein is CASFQRPSTDTQYF. The CDR3 nucleotides read TGTGCCAGCTTCCAGAGACCTAGCACAGATACGCAGTATTTT.

This chain's CDR3 is CASRGGNYNEQFF. For the CDR3, the DNA is TGTGCCAGCAGGGGGGGCAACTACAATGAGCAGTTCTTC. This chain connects TRBV6-4 to TRBJ2-1; either TRBD1 or TRBD2 may supply D (6 bases each). The germline CDR1 and CDR2 sequences are MRHNA and SNTAGT. The CDR3 extends over 13 amino acids. Trimming pared 6 bases from V and 3 bases from J, leaving 9 bases between.

The genes are TRBV4-1 and TRBJ2-3; TRBD2 matches 9 bases. The germline V gene has CDR1 MGHRA and CDR2 YSYEKL. The CDR3 is made up of 16 amino acids. V dropped 5 bases and J dropped 2; count of bases not matched to a gene: 8. The CDR3 reads CASSWRLAADTDTQYF. CDR3 nucleotide sequence: TGCGCCAGCAGCTGGCGACTAGCGGCCGACACAGATACGCAGTATTTT.

The gene calls are TRBV18 and TRBJ2-1, with 11 bases aligning to TRBD2. This CDR3 has 19 residues. Germline assignment: CDR1 KGHSH and CDR2 LQKENI. V shed 6 bases and J 6 bases; nucleotides not matched to a gene: 19. The CDR3 bases are TGTGCCAGCTCCCGGACTAGCGGGCCGCAGAAAATAGACCGCAATGAGCAGTTCTTC. This gives the protein CASSRTSGPQKIDRNEQFF.

The chain links TRBV28 to TRBJ2-7; 8 bases line up with TRBD2. The CDR3 runs to 15 residues. Germline V gene sequence: CDR1 MDHEN, CDR2 SYDVKM. Losses at the gene ends were 3 bases for V and 0 bases for J; bases not matched to a gene: 4. CDR3 sequence (DNA): TGTGCCAGCAGTTTTACGGGAGGGGTCTCCTACGAGCAGTACTTC. Residues: CASSFTGGVSYEQYF.

CDR3 bases: TGCGCCAGCAGCTTGCGGACTAGCGGGAGGTTCACCGGGGAGCTGTTTTTT. Translating it yields CASSLRTSGRFTGELFF. This chain uses TRBV5-1 with TRBJ2-2, with 14 bases matching TRBD2. Germline CDR1 reads SGHRS; CDR2 reads YFSETQ. There are 17 residues in the CDR3. With V trimmed by 1 base and J by 4 bases, 3 bases remained unmatched.

This clone has a single count. The genes are TRBV5-1 and TRBJ1-1; no definite D call. V lost 4 bases to trimming and J lost 2 bases, with 9 bases between them. The CDR3 is 13 residues long. From germline, CDR1 is SGHRS and CDR2 YFSETQ. CDR3 amino acids: CASSPGLNTEAFF. Here the CDR3 DNA reads TGCGCCAGCAGCCCCGGCCTAAACACTGAAGCTTTCTTT.

The rearrangement links TRBV28 to TRBJ1-1; 7 bases map to TRBD1. Trimming removed 6 bases from V and 0 bases from J; junction bases left unmatched: 4. The CDR3 totals 14 residues. Germline V lookup: CDR1 MDHEN, CDR2 SYDVKM. CDR3 nucleotide sequence: TGTGCCAGCAGACTCGACAGGGTGAACACTGAAGCTTTCTTT. This sequence encodes CASRLDRVNTEAFF. Full variable domain (remainder filled in from reference TRBV28 and TRBJ1-1): DVKVTQSSRYLVKRTGEKVFLECVQDMDHENMFWYRQDPGLGLRLIYFSYDVKMKEKGDIPEGYSVSREKKERFSLILESASTNQTSMYLCASRLDRVNTEAFFGQGTRLTVV.

This chain joins TRBV5-4 and TRBJ2-3, with D unclear. The V gene lost 2 bases and the J gene lost 0 bases, with 7 bases spanning the gap. The germline V gene has CDR1 SGHNT and CDR2 YYREEE (reference sequence). This CDR3 has 14 residues. The CDR3 region has the DNA TGTGCCAGCAGCTTCGGGTCTAGCACAGATACGCAGTATTTT. As protein: CASSFGSSTDTQYF.

The chain has TRBV18 and TRBJ1-5; unclear D gene. CDR1 is KGHSH and CDR2 is LQKENI in the germline V gene. V dropped 3 bases and J dropped 1 base, with 7 bases sitting between them. The CDR3 has 14 amino acids. The CDR3 spells CASSPLTSNQPQHF. In DNA, the CDR3 is TGTGCCAGCTCACCGTTGACAAGCAATCAGCCCCAGCATTTT.

The V gene is TRBV5-4, the J gene TRBJ1-4; D is ambiguous. Between the trimmed V and J ends, which lost 0 bases and 3 bases, there was a span of 9 bases. CDR3 length: 15 amino acids. Germline V CDR1 and CDR2: SGHNT, YYREEE (reference sequence). CDR3 nucleotide sequence: TGTGCCAGCAGCTTGGAAGGACTGTCTAATGAAAAACTGTTTTTT. This translates into CASSLEGLSNEKLFF.

The V and J genes are TRBV9 and TRBJ2-7; 7 positions agree with TRBD1. This CDR3 contains 14 residues. The ends lost 4 bases at V and 2 bases at J; junction bases unmatched: 6. Germline V gene sequence: CDR1 SGDLS, CDR2 YYNGEE. The CDR3 sequence: CASSTTGDPYEQYF. DNA of the CDR3: TGTGCCAGCAGCACTACAGGGGACCCCTACGAGCAGTACTTC.

V and J are TRBV13 and TRBJ2-4; 7 bases are a match to TRBD2. Unmatched junction bases numbered 17, after V lost 2 bases and J lost 7 bases. This CDR3 contains 18 residues. Germline V gene data show CDR1 as PRHDT and CDR2 as FYEKMQ (reference sequence). Here the CDR3 DNA reads TGTGCCAGCAGCTTAAAGGTCCAGCGGGGAGCGGATCGGAACATTCAGTACTTC. This sequence encodes CASSLKVQRGADRNIQYF. The complete variable domain, with remaining parts taken from reference TRBV13 and TRBJ2-4, reads AAGVIQSPRHLIKEKRETATLKCYPIPRHDTVYWYQQGPGQDPQFLISFYEKMQSDKGSIPDRFSAQQFSDYHSELNMSSLELGDSALYFCASSLKVQRGADRNIQYFGAGTRLSVL.

The chain links TRBV6-5 to TRBJ2-3; 8 positions match TRBD2. V was pared by 2 bases and J by 2 bases, with 6 bases of the junction left unmatched. The V gene's germline CDR1 is MNHEY and CDR2 SVGAGI. This CDR3 comprises 16 residues. CDR3 sequence (DNA): TGTGCCAGCAGTTACAATGGACTAGCAGCCACAGATACGCAGTATTTT. Protein: CASSYNGLAATDTQYF.

A single count supports this clone. The chain combines TRBV28 with TRBJ2-2; a possible D gene is TRBD1 (8 bases). Germline values: CDR1 MDHEN, CDR2 SYDVKM. V lost 6 bases and J lost 5, with 19 bases in between. The CDR3 has 16 residues. CDR3 region: CASSPYRGGITGELFF. In DNA form, the CDR3 reads TGTGCCAGCAGCCCCTACAGGGGGGGGATTACCGGGGAGCTGTTTTTT.